The T cell receptor beta chain described here comes from a study of glioma-infiltrating T cells after dendritic cell vaccination. The immunoSEQ assay amplified TCRB CDR3 from up to roughly 2 ug DNA. Using immunoSEQ multiplex PCR, the repertoire was profiled, and TCRdb retains in-frame clones only, with some absent. The sample lists roughly 100,000 clones, 90% seen once, with 2.5% to 3% in the top ten. This clone was counted only a few times. Time point here: after dendritic cell vaccination, including at tumor progression/relapse. This CDR3 contains 16 residues. Losses at the gene ends were 4 bases for V and 8 bases for J; bases not matched to a gene: 12. Germline values: CDR1 SGHRS, CDR2 YFSETQ.

The specimen comprised blood, sampled after dendritic cell vaccination. The TCR originated in a human donor with glioblastoma. The V gene is TRBV5-1, the J gene TRBJ1-4; TRBD1 agrees at 9 bases. The CDR3 is CASSDPAQGAGEKLFF. The CDR3 DNA follows: TGCGCCAGCAGCGACCCGGCACAGGGGGCCGGAGAAAAACTGTTTTTT.